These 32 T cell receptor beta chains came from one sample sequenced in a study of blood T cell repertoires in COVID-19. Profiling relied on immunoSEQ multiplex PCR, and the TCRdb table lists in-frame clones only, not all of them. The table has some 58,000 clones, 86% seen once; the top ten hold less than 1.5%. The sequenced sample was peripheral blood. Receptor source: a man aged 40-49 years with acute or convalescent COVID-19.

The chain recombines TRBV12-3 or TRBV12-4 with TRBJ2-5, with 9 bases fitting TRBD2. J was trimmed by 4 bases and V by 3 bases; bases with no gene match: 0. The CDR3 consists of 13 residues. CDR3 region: CASSLREGETQYF. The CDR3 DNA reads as TGTGCCAGCAGTTTGCGGGAGGGAGAGACCCAGTACTTC.

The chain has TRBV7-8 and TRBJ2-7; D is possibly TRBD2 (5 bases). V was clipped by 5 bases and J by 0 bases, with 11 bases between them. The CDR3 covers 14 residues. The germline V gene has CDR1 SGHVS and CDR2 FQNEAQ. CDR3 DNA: TGTGCCAGCAGCAGGAGGCGGAGCTCCTACGAGCAGTACTTC. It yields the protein CASSRRRSSYEQYF. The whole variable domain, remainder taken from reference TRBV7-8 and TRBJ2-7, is GAGVSQSPRYKVAKRGQDVALRCDPISGHVSLFWYQQALGQGPEFLTYFQNEAQLDKSGLPSDRFFAERPEGSVSTLKIQRTQQEDSAVYLCASSRRRSSYEQYFGPGTRLTVT.

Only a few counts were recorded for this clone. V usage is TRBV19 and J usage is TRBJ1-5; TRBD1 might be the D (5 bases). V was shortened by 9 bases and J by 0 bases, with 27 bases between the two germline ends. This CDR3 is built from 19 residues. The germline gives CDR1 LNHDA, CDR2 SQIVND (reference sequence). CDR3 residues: CASSPGDSNQFNSNQPQHF. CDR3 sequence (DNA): TGTGCCAGCAGCCCCGGGGACTCCAACCAATTCAATAGCAATCAGCCCCAGCATTTT.

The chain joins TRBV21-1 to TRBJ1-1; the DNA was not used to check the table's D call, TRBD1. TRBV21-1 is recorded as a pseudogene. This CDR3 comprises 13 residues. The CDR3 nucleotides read TGTGCCAGCAAGCCCGGACAGCTATTAGAAGCTTTCTTT. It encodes CASKPGQLLEAFF.

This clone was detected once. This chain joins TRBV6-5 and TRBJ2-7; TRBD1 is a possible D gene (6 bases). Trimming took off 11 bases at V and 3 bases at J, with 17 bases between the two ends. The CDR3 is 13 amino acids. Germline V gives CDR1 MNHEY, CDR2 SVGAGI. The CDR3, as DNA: TGTGCCGGGGGCCTTAGTGGGGGCTACGAGCAGTACTTC. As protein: CAGGLSGGYEQYF.

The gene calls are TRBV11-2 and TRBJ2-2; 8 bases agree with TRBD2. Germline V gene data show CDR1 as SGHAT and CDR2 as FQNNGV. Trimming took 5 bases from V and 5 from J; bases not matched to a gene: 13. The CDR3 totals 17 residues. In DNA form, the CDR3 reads TGTGCCAGCAGCCAGGGGACTAGGGGGAGATCTACCGGGGAGCTGTTTTTT. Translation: CASSQGTRGRSTGELFF.

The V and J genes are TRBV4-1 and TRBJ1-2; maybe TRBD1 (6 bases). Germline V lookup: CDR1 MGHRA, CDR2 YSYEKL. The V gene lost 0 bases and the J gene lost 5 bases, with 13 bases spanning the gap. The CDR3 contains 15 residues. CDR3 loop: CASSQDPGTLYGYTF. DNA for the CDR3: TGCGCCAGCAGCCAAGACCCCGGGACACTTTATGGCTACACCTTC.

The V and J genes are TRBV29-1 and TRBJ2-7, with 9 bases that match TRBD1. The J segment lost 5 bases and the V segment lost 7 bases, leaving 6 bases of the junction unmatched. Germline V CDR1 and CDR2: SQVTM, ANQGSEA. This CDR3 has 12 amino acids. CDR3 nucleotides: TGCAGCGGAAAGGACAGGGGCGACGAGCAGTACTTC. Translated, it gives CSGKDRGDEQYF.

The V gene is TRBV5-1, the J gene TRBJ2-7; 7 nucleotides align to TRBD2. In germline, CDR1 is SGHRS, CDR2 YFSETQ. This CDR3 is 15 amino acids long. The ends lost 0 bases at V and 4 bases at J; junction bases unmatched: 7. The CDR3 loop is CASSLASRGRYEQYF. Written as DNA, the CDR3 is TGCGCCAGCAGCTTGGCATCGCGGGGGAGGTACGAGCAGTACTTC.

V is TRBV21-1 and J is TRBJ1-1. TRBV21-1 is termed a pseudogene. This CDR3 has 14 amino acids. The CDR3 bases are TGTGCCTTCCAGCGGCCTGGAGGGAGGACTGAAGCTTTCTTT. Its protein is CAFQRPGGRTEAFF.

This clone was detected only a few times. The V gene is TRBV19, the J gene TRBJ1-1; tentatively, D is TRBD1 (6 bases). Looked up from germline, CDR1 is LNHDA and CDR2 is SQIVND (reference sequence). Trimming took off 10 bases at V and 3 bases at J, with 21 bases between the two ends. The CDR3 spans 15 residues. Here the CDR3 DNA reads TGTGCCACATTCAGAGGACAGTTGACAGACACTGAAGCTTTCTTT. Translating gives CATFRGQLTDTEAFF.

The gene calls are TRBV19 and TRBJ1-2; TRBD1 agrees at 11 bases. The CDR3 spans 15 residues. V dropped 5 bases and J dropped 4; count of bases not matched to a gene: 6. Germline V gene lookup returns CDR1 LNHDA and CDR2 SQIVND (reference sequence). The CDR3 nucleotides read TGTGCCAGTAGTGGTGGGACAGGGGGAATCTATGGCTACACCTTC. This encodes CASSGGTGGIYGYTF.

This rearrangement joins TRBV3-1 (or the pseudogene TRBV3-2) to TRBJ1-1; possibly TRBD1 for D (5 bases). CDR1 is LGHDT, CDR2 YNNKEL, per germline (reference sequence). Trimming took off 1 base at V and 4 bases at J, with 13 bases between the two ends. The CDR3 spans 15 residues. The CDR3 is CASSQGSTGGTEAFF. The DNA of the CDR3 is TGTGCCAGCAGCCAAGGGTCCACCGGGGGCACTGAAGCTTTCTTT.

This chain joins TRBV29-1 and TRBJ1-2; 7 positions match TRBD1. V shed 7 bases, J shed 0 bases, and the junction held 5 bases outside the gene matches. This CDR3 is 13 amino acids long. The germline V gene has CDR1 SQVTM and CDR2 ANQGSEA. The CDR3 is CSDLQGSNYGYTF. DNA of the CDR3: TGCAGCGATCTACAGGGGTCTAACTATGGCTACACCTTC.

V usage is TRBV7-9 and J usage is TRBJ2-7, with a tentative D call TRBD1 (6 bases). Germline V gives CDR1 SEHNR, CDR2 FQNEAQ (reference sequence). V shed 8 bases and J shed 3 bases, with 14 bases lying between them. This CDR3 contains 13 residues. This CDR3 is CASQGKIGYEQYF. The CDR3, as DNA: TGTGCCAGCCAGGGGAAGATAGGCTACGAGCAGTACTTC. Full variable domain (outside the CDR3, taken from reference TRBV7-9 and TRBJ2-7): DTGVSQNPRHKITKRGQNVTFRCDPISEHNRLYWYRQTLGQGPEFLTYFQNEAQLEKSRLLSDRFSAERPKGSFSTLEIQRTEQGDSAMYLCASQGKIGYEQYFGPGTRLTVT.

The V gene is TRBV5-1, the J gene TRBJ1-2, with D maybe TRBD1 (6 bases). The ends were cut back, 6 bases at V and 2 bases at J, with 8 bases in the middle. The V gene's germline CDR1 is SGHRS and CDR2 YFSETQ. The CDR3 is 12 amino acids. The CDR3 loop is CASTGANYGYTF. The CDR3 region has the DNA TGCGCCAGCACAGGGGCAAACTATGGCTACACCTTC.

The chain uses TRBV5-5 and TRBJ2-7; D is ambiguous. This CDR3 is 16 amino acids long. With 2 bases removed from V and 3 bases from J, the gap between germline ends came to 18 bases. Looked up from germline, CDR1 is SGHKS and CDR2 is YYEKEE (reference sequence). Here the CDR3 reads CASSFGQSPINYEQYF. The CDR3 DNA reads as TGTGCCAGCAGCTTTGGGCAAAGCCCAATCAACTACGAGCAGTACTTC.

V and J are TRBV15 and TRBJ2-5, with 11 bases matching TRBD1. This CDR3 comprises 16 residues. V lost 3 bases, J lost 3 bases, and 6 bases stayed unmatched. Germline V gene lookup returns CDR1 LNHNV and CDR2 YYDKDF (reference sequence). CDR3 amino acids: CATSSGRGQGEETQYF. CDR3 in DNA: TGTGCCACCAGCAGTGGAAGGGGACAGGGGGAAGAGACCCAGTACTTC.

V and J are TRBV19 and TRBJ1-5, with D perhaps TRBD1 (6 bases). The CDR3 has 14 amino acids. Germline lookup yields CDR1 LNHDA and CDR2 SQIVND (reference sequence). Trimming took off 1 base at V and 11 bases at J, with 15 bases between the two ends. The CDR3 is CASSIVEGGEAQHF. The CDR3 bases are TGTGCCAGTAGTATAGTTGAAGGGGGTGAAGCCCAGCATTTT.

The CDR3 spells CATSAPGGGTGELFF. The CDR3 DNA reads TGTGCCACCAGTGCGCCAGGGGGCGGAACCGGGGAGCTGTTTTTT. J is TRBJ2-2 and V is TRBV24-1; 8 bases line up with TRBD1. This CDR3 is 15 amino acids long. Germline loops: CDR1 KGHDR, CDR2 SFDVKD. V lost 5 bases and J lost 5; bases outside the gene matches: 6.

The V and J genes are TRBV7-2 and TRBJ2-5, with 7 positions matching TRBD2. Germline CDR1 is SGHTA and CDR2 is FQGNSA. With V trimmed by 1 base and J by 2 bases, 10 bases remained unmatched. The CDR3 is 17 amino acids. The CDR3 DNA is TGTGCCAGCAGCTTAGAGAGCTCGGGGGGTTATCAAGAGACCCAGTACTTC. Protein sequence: CASSLESSGGYQETQYF. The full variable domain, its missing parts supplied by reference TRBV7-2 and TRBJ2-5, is GAGVSQSPSNKVTEKGKDVELRCDPISGHTALYWYRQSLGQGLEFLIYFQGNSAPDKSGLPSDRFSAERTGGSVSTLTIQRTQQEDSAVYLCASSLESSGGYQETQYFGPGTRLLVL.

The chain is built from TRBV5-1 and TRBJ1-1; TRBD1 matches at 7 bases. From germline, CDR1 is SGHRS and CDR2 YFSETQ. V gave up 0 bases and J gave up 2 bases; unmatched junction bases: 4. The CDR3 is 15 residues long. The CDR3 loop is CASSLEGAANTEAFF. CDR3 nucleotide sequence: TGCGCCAGCAGCTTGGAGGGGGCAGCCAACACTGAAGCTTTCTTT.

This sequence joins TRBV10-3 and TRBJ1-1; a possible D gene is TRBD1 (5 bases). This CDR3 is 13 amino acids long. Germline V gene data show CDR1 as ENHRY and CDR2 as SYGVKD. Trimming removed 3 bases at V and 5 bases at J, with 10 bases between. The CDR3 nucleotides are TGTGCCATCAGTGACACTCAGGGAACTGAAGCTTTCTTT. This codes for CAISDTQGTEAFF.

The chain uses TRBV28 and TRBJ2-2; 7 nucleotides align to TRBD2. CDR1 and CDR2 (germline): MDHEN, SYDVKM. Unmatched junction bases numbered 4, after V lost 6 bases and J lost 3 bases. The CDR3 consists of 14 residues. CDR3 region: CASSPGGDTGELFF. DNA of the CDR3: TGTGCCAGCAGCCCTGGGGGGGACACCGGGGAGCTGTTTTTT.

CDR3 in amino acids: CASSPGGLAVYYEQYF. CDR3 sequence (DNA): TGTGCCAGCAGCCCCGGGGGGCTAGCGGTCTACTACGAGCAGTACTTC. This rearrangement joins TRBV11-2 to TRBJ2-7; D might be TRBD2 (7 bases). Germline V lookup: CDR1 SGHAT, CDR2 FQNNGV. CDR3 size: 16 residues. V shed 5 bases and J shed 3 bases, with 20 bases lying between them.

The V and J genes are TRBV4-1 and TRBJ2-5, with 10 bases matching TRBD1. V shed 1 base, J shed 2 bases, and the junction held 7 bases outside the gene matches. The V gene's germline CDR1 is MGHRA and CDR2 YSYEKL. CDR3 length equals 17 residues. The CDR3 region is CASSQGQGARGQETQYF. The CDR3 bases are TGCGCCAGCAGCCAAGGACAGGGGGCGCGGGGTCAAGAGACCCAGTACTTC.

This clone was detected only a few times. The CDR3 loop reads CASSFPGLPNEQFF. The DNA of the CDR3 is TGCGCCAGCAGCTTTCCGGGACTACCGAATGAGCAGTTCTTC. The rearrangement links TRBV5-1 to TRBJ2-1; 7 nucleotides match TRBD2. There are 14 residues in the CDR3. Trimming at V came to 2 bases and at J to 7 bases, leaving 6 bases not matched to a gene. From germline, CDR1 is SGHRS and CDR2 YFSETQ.

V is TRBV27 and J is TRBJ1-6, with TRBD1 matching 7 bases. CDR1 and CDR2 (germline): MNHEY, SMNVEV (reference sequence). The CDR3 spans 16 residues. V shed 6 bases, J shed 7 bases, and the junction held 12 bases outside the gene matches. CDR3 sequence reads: CASRGAGTAPNSPLHF. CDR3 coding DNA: TGTGCCAGCAGGGGGGCCGGGACAGCACCAAATTCACCCCTCCACTTT.

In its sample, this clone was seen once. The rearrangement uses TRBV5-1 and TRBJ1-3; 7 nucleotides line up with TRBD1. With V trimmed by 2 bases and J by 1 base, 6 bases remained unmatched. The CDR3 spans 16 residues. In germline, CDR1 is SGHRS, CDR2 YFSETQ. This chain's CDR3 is CASSLGQVASGNTIYF. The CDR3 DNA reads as TGCGCCAGCAGCTTAGGACAGGTAGCTTCTGGAAACACCATATATTTT.

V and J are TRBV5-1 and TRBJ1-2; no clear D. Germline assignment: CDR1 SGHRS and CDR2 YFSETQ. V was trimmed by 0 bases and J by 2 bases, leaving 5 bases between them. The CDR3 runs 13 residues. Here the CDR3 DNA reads TGCGCCAGCAGCTTGGCTCTGAACTATGGCTACACCTTC. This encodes CASSLALNYGYTF.

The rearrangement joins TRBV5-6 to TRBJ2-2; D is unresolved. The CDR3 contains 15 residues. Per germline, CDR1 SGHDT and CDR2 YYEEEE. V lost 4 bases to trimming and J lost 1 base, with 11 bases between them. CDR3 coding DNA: TGTGCCAGCAGCCCTTACTACCGGAACACCGGGGAGCTGTTTTTT. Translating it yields CASSPYYRNTGELFF. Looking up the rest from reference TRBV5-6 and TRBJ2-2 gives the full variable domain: DAGVTQSPTHLIKTRGQQVTLRCSPKSGHDTVSWYQQALGQGPQFIFQYYEEEERQRGNFPDRFSGHQFPNYSSELNVNALLLGDSALYLCASSPYYRNTGELFFGEGSRLTVL.

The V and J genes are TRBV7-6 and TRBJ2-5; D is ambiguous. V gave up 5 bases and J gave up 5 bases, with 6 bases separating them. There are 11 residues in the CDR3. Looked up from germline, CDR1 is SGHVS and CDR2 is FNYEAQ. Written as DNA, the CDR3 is TGTGCCAGCAGCCCTTCGGAGACCCAGTACTTC. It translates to CASSPSETQYF.